The table lists the clone carrying this T cell receptor beta chain with a few counts. Its antigen remains unidentified. TCRdb itself ran the 5' RACE reads through MiXCR, one entry per CDR3 protein. This table has 530,000 or so distinct CDR3 sequences, roughly a sixth appearing once. The sample is drawn from a study of T-cell memory formation after mild COVID-19. Overall study: Across donors, TCR clusters were largely donor specific. Study-wide points: There were some responding clones in pre-infection memory, which suggested that cross-reactive memory had joined.

J gave up 0 bases and V 1 base, and 4 bases lay outside the gene matches. The CDR3 is made up of 16 amino acids. CDR1 and CDR2 from the germline V gene are DFQATT and SNEGSKA (reference sequence). The chain uses TRBV20-1 and TRBJ2-1, with 9 bases matching TRBD2. Sequenced material: PBMCs or a T cell subset sorted from them (not recorded which). The clonotype was recovered from an adult woman who had mild COVID-19 (a few samples of this study predate the infection). Cell type and time point are not known. This CDR3 is CSARVLAGRSYNEQFF. Here the CDR3 DNA reads TGCAGTGCTAGAGTACTAGCGGGCCGCTCCTACAATGAGCAGTTCTTC.